These 17 T cell receptor beta chains originate from one sample sequenced in a study of blood T cell repertoires in COVID-19. Generated by immunoSEQ multiplex PCR, the TCRdb table keeps only in-frame clones and is missing some. The data contain over 130,000 clones, around four fifths of them singletons. The sequencing input was peripheral blood. All receptors derive from an older man with acute or convalescent COVID-19.

The chain combines TRBV4-1 with TRBJ2-1, with 9 nucleotides matching TRBD2. This CDR3 region has 14 residues. Losses at the gene ends were 1 base for V and 5 bases for J; bases not matched to a gene: 0. The germline gives CDR1 MGHRA, CDR2 YSYEKL. The CDR3 loop is CASSQGLADNEQFF. CDR3 bases: TGCGCCAGCAGCCAAGGACTAGCGGACAATGAGCAGTTCTTC.

The chain uses TRBV5-1 and TRBJ2-7, with 9 bases fitting TRBD1. Trimming removed 3 bases from V and 0 bases from J; junction bases left unmatched: 4. This CDR3 is built from 15 residues. The germline gives CDR1 SGHRS, CDR2 YFSETQ. The chain's CDR3 is CASSSGTGNSYEQYF. The CDR3 bases are TGCGCCAGCAGCTCAGGGACAGGGAACTCCTACGAGCAGTACTTC.

This clone was seen more than once but under ten times. The genes are TRBV7-2 and TRBJ2-7; 10 bases align to TRBD2. Per the germline V gene, CDR1 is SGHTA and CDR2 is FQGNSA. There are 15 residues in the CDR3. With 5 bases clipped from V and 1 base from J, the junction kept 5 bases outside the gene matches. This CDR3 reads CASSLGLAASYEQYF. Written as DNA, the CDR3 is TGTGCCAGCAGCCTCGGACTAGCGGCTTCCTACGAGCAGTACTTC.

The rearrangement joins TRBV3-1 (or the pseudogene TRBV3-2) to TRBJ2-4; TRBD2 matches at 7 bases. CDR3 length: 14 residues. Germline V gives CDR1 LGHDT, CDR2 YNNKEL (reference sequence). With V trimmed by 8 bases and J by 5 bases, 9 bases remained unmatched. This CDR3 is CASRRGGGQNIQYF. In DNA, the CDR3 is TGTGCCAGCCGCCGCGGGGGTGGACAAAACATTCAGTACTTC.

A few counts support this clone. This chain connects TRBV14 to TRBJ1-2; D may be TRBD1 (6 bases). The germline V gene has CDR1 SGHDN and CDR2 FVKESK. V was shortened by 4 bases and J by 8 bases, with 20 bases between the two germline ends. The CDR3 is 15 residues long. In DNA, the CDR3 is TGTGCCAGCAGCCCCCTCGGGGCTCCAGGGGAGGGCTACACCTTC. It translates to CASSPLGAPGEGYTF.

V gene TRBV5-5 combines with J gene TRBJ2-7, with D maybe TRBD1 (5 bases). Trimming took off 5 bases at V and 2 bases at J, with 17 bases between the two ends. The CDR3 has 15 residues. Per germline, CDR1 SGHKS and CDR2 YYEKEE (reference sequence). This chain's CDR3 is CASSSRVPVTYEQYF. The CDR3 nucleotides read TGTGCCAGCAGTTCCAGGGTACCCGTAACCTACGAGCAGTACTTC.

Many counts were recorded for this clone. The gene calls are TRBV4-1 and TRBJ2-2, with D possibly being TRBD1 (6 bases). This CDR3 contains 17 residues. In germline, CDR1 is MGHRA, CDR2 YSYEKL. V gave up 1 base and J gave up 5 bases, with 17 bases separating them. The CDR3 protein is CASSQVVFRGLTGELFF. CDR3 bases: TGCGCCAGCAGCCAAGTAGTCTTCAGGGGTTTAACCGGGGAGCTGTTTTTT.

In regard to this clone: Other DNA variants within this sample encode the same CDR3. The chain employs TRBV3-1 (or the pseudogene TRBV3-2) and TRBJ2-1; no reliable D call. CDR3 length: 13 residues. Trimming pared 1 base from V and 4 bases from J, leaving 5 bases between. Germline lookup yields CDR1 LGHDT and CDR2 YNNKEL (reference sequence). The CDR3 region is CASSQGQYNEQFF. The CDR3 bases are TGTGCCAGCAGCCAAGGACAATACAATGAGCAGTTCTTC.

The chain has TRBV11-2 and TRBJ2-7; tentatively, D is TRBD2 (5 bases). There are 13 residues in the CDR3. Trimming left V 0 bases short and J 6 bases short, with 9 bases between. CDR1 and CDR2 (germline): SGHAT, FQNNGV. The CDR3 reads CASSLEGDGEQYF. In DNA, the CDR3 is TGTGCCAGCAGCTTAGAGGGAGACGGCGAGCAGTACTTC.

This clone was recorded a few times. The gene calls are TRBV5-1 and TRBJ1-6; a possible D gene is TRBD1 (5 bases). This CDR3 has 14 residues. V was pared by 4 bases and J by 9 bases, with 14 bases between. Looked up from germline, CDR1 is SGHRS and CDR2 is YFSETQ. The CDR3 sequence: CASSTGASRSPLHF. The CDR3, as DNA: TGCGCCAGCAGCACAGGCGCCTCTCGTTCACCCCTCCACTTT.

This rearrangement joins TRBV13 to TRBJ1-3; D ambiguous. V was shortened by 7 bases and J by 2 bases, with 15 bases between the two germline ends. Germline-derived CDR1 and CDR2 are PRHDT and FYEKMQ (reference sequence). There are 15 residues in the CDR3. CDR3 in amino acids: CASTPTGVAGNTIYF. The CDR3 DNA follows: TGTGCCAGCACTCCTACCGGGGTAGCTGGAAACACCATATATTTT.

This clone came up a few times. V gene TRBV29-1 combines with J gene TRBJ2-1; possibly TRBD2 for D (5 bases). In germline, CDR1 is SQVTM, CDR2 ANQGSEA. Trimming cost V 4 bases and J 2 bases, with 18 bases left between them. This CDR3 is 16 amino acids long. CDR3 nucleotides: TGCAGCGTTGGCGAGAACTGGGGAGTGGCCTACAATGAGCAGTTCTTC. It translates to CSVGENWGVAYNEQFF.

The rearrangement uses TRBV7-6 and TRBJ2-1; 11 positions match TRBD2. CDR3 size: 18 residues. The V gene's germline CDR1 is SGHVS and CDR2 FNYEAQ. The V segment lost 0 bases and the J segment 8 bases; nucleotides outside the gene matches: 12. DNA of the CDR3: TGTGCCAGCAGCTTAGCTAAAGTTAGCGGGGGGGGCGGGGATGAGCAGTTCTTC. Translating gives CASSLAKVSGGGGDEQFF.

This chain links TRBV27 with TRBJ2-1, with 11 nucleotides matching TRBD1. Trimming took 3 bases from V and 8 from J; bases not matched to a gene: 6. The CDR3 contains 15 residues. The germline CDR1 and CDR2 sequences are MNHEY and SMNVEV (reference sequence). The CDR3 reads CASSFRDRGLDEQFF. DNA of the CDR3: TGTGCCAGCAGTTTCCGGGACAGGGGGTTGGATGAGCAGTTCTTC.

The V and J genes are TRBV7-6 and TRBJ2-7; TRBD2 aligns across 12 bases. The J segment lost 5 bases and the V segment lost 1 base, leaving 6 bases of the junction unmatched. This CDR3 is built from 16 residues. Germline CDR1 and CDR2: SGHVS and FNYEAQ. The CDR3 sequence is CASSLELAGGANEQYF. In nucleotides, the CDR3 is TGTGCCAGCAGCTTAGAACTAGCGGGGGGAGCCAACGAGCAGTACTTC.

This chain joins TRBV3-1 (or the pseudogene TRBV3-2) and TRBJ1-5, with D possibly being TRBD1 (6 bases). Germline V lookup: CDR1 LGHDT, CDR2 YNNKEL (reference sequence). CDR3 length: 18 residues. With 4 bases removed from V and 0 bases from J, the gap between germline ends came to 19 bases. Here the CDR3 DNA reads TGTGCCAGCAGCCCCGGGACACTTGACCACTATAGCAATCAGCCCCAGCATTTT. It specifies CASSPGTLDHYSNQPQHF.

The V and J genes are TRBV15 and TRBJ2-3, with D possibly matching TRBD2 (6 bases). The germline V gene has CDR1 LNHNV and CDR2 YYDKDF (reference sequence). V was trimmed by 0 bases and J by 9 bases, leaving 7 bases between them. The CDR3 extends over 12 amino acids. The CDR3 DNA is TGTGCCACCAGCAGAGATGGAGGGACGCAGTATTTT. Residues: CATSRDGGTQYF.